These T cell receptor beta chains were read from a single sample in a study of blood T cell repertoires in COVID-19. Some clones are missing from TCRdb's copy, which holds only in-frame ones; the method was immunoSEQ multiplex PCR. Of 650,000 to 800,000 clones in the sample, just under 90% are singletons; the top ten hold roughly 0.26%. The specimen was peripheral blood. The receptors derive from a woman aged 18-29 years with acute or convalescent COVID-19. The CDR3 runs from the conserved cysteine through the conserved F or W. A D gene is named only where the DNA matches it firmly. The size field is filled for only some rows; it gives once, few, many or a size class.

clone size	V gene	D gene	J gene	CDR3 protein	CDR3 DNA
NA	TRBV6-2/TRBV6-3	TRBD1	TRBJ2-1	CASSDTGGTYNEQFF	TGTGCCAGCAGTGACACAGGGGGCACTTACAATGAGCAGTTCTTC
NA	TRBV5-5	NA	TRBJ2-3	CASSLVVGGSDTQYF	TGTGCCAGCAGCTTGGTTGTAGGGGGTTCGGATACGCAGTATTTT
NA	TRBV24-1	NA	TRBJ2-3	CATSEASRFTDTQYF	TGTGCCACCAGTGAGGCTAGCAGATTCACAGATACGCAGTATTTT
NA	TRBV7-3	NA	TRBJ2-3	CASSSVSTDTQYF	TGTGCCAGTTCTAGCGTTAGCACAGATACGCAGTATTTT
NA	TRBV6-5	TRBD1	TRBJ1-4	CASRVQGAGDEKLFF	TGTGCCAGCAGGGTACAGGGGGCCGGGGATGAAAAACTGTTTTTT
NA	TRBV5-8	NA	TRBJ1-5	CASSKDSNSNQPQHF	TGTGCCAGCAGCAAGGACAGCAATAGCAATCAGCCCCAGCATTTT
NA	TRBV7-2	TRBD2	TRBJ2-7	CASTPGGVRSHEQYF	TGTGCCAGCACCCCGGGGGGGGTGAGATCCCACGAGCAGTACTTC
once	TRBV5-1	TRBD1	TRBJ1-4	CASSSDRGSEKLFF	TGCGCCAGCAGCTCCGACAGGGGCTCGGAAAAACTGTTTTTT
NA	TRBV6-6	TRBD1	TRBJ1-1	CASRNTGGAQSAFF	TGTGCCAGCAGAAACACAGGGGGCGCGCAGTCAGCTTTCTTT
NA	TRBV29-1	TRBD1	TRBJ1-1	CSVEVKGGSVPEAFF	TGCAGCGTTGAAGTAAAAGGGGGCTCTGTCCCTGAAGCTTTCTTT
NA	TRBV9	TRBD1	TRBJ1-1	CASSGGQGLITEAFF	TGTGCCAGCAGCGGCGGACAGGGACTCATCACTGAAGCTTTCTTT
NA	TRBV7-9	TRBD1	TRBJ1-3	CASRRDRRSLGNTIYF	TGTGCCAGCAGACGGGACAGGAGGTCCTTGGGAAACACCATATATTTT
NA	TRBV12-3/TRBV12-4	NA	TRBJ1-2	CASSLESGYGYTF	TGTGCCAGCAGTTTAGAATCGGGTTATGGCTACACCTTC
NA	TRBV18	NA	TRBJ2-7	CASSPLAGSFYEQYF	TGTGCCAGCTCACCACTGGCCGGGAGTTTCTACGAGCAGTACTTC
NA	TRBV10-3	NA	TRBJ1-1	CATKRLNTEAFF	TGTGCCACGAAGAGGTTGAACACTGAAGCTTTCTTT
NA	TRBV29-1	NA	TRBJ1-3	CSVDLRGNSGNTIYF	TGCAGCGTTGATCTCCGGGGGAACTCTGGAAACACCATATATTTT
NA	TRBV3-1/TRBV3-2	TRBD2	TRBJ2-1	CASSQPRGGTSSSYNEQFF	TGTGCCAGCAGCCAACCCCGGGGAGGGACTTCAAGCTCCTACAATGAGCAGTTCTTC
few	TRBV7-9	NA	TRBJ2-7	CASSFGGLAYEQYF	TGTGCCAGCAGCTTCGGGGGTCTAGCCTACGAGCAGTACTTC
NA	TRBV7-8	NA	TRBJ1-2	CASSTRTESYGYTF	TGTGCCAGCAGCACCAGGACAGAATCCTATGGCTACACCTTC
NA	TRBV11-3	TRBD1	TRBJ1-5	CASSLGQGLQPQHF	TGTGCCAGCAGCCTGGGACAGGGTCTTCAGCCCCAGCATTTT
NA	TRBV7-9	NA	TRBJ1-2	CASSLLRESYGYTF	TGTGCCAGCAGCTTATTACGGGAATCCTATGGCTACACCTTC
NA	TRBV6-4	NA	TRBJ2-2	CASSESPRSGELFF	TGTGCCAGCAGTGAGTCTCCCCGGTCCGGGGAGCTGTTTTTT
few	TRBV2	TRBD1	TRBJ1-1	CASSSGTGGSFEAFF	TGTGCCAGCAGTTCAGGGACAGGGGGAAGTTTTGAAGCTTTCTTT
NA	TRBV14	NA	TRBJ2-1	CASNYGTGSYNEQFF	TGTGCCAGCAACTATGGCACCGGATCCTACAATGAGCAGTTCTTC
NA	TRBV21-1	NA	TRBJ2-7	CASSKASSSYEQYF	TGTGCCAGCAGCAAAGCGTCCTCTTCCTACGAGCAGTACTTC
NA	TRBV28	TRBD1	TRBJ2-1	CASRDSSYNEQFF	TGTGCCAGCCGGGACAGCTCCTACAATGAGCAGTTCTTC
NA	TRBV27	NA	TRBJ1-2	CASSTEGWGLPYGYTF	TGTGCCAGCAGTACCGAGGGATGGGGGCTTCCCTATGGCTACACCTTC
NA	TRBV9	NA	TRBJ2-3	CASSTYSFTDTQYF	TGTGCCAGCAGCACATACAGCTTCACAGATACGCAGTATTTT
NA	TRBV5-1	TRBD2	TRBJ2-1	CASSLPQRGPTFSYNEQFF	TGCGCCAGCAGCCTCCCCCAGCGGGGGCCCACCTTCTCCTACAATGAGCAGTTCTTC
NA	TRBV5-1	TRBD1	TRBJ2-7	CASSFGPWQGVSYEQYF	TGCGCCAGCAGCTTTGGGCCCTGGCAGGGGGTGTCCTACGAGCAGTACTTC
NA	TRBV5-5	NA	TRBJ1-2	CASSLTGPNYGYTF	TGTGCCAGCAGCTTGACAGGGCCTAACTATGGCTACACCTTC
NA	TRBV11-3	TRBD1	TRBJ1-1	CASSRQGSVGEAFF	TGTGCCAGCAGCCGACAGGGCTCAGTCGGTGAAGCTTTCTTT
NA	TRBV27	TRBD2	TRBJ2-3	CASSTVGGKRGRDSDTQYF	TGTGCCAGCAGCACCGTGGGCGGGAAGCGGGGGCGCGATTCAGATACGCAGTATTTT
few	TRBV30	NA	TRBJ1-6	CAWSTREDSPLHF	TGTGCCTGGAGTACCAGGGAGGATTCACCCCTCCACTTT
NA	TRBV7-2	NA	TRBJ1-1	CASRASGLKGDTEAFF	TGTGCCAGCAGGGCTTCGGGGCTAAAGGGGGACACTGAAGCTTTCTTT
NA	TRBV19	TRBD2	TRBJ2-7	CASSFSPGTSGGPTYEQYF	TGTGCCAGTAGTTTCAGTCCTGGGACTAGCGGGGGGCCGACCTACGAGCAGTACTTC
NA	TRBV19	TRBD2	TRBJ2-2	CASSIGLAGGWTGELFF	TGTGCCAGTAGTATCGGACTAGCGGGGGGTTGGACCGGGGAGCTGTTTTTT
NA	TRBV2	NA	TRBJ1-6	CASTGGGPTYNSPLHF	TGTGCCAGCACCGGGGGTGGACCTACATATAATTCACCCCTCCACTTT
NA	TRBV15	TRBD1	TRBJ1-6	CATRQGANNSPLHF	TGTGCCACCAGACAGGGGGCCAATAATTCACCCCTCCACTTT
NA	TRBV4-2	TRBD2	TRBJ2-3	CASSQPGTSGGADTQYF	TGTGCCAGCAGCCAACCAGGGACTAGCGGGGGGGCAGATACGCAGTATTTT
NA	TRBV27	NA	TRBJ2-7	CASTLGQPTPKQTYEQYF	TGTGCCAGCACATTAGGACAGCCGACACCGAAACAAACCTACGAGCAGTACTTC
NA	TRBV4-3	NA	TRBJ2-7	CASSQDPAPYSYEQYF	TGCGCCAGCAGCCAAGATCCAGCGCCTTACTCCTACGAGCAGTACTTC
NA	TRBV12-3/TRBV12-4	NA	TRBJ1-1	CASSFSPIEAFF	TGTGCCAGCAGTTTTAGTCCGATTGAAGCTTTCTTT
NA	TRBV13	NA	TRBJ1-2	CASSPGAANYGYTF	TGTGCCAGCAGCCCAGGGGCTGCTAACTATGGCTACACCTTC
NA	TRBV5-1	NA	TRBJ2-5	CASSLLSTRTQYF	TGCGCCAGCAGCTTGCTCTCCACGAGGACCCAGTACTTC
NA	TRBV24-1	TRBD1	TRBJ1-2	CATSAAIDRGGYTF	TGTGCCACCAGTGCCGCTATCGACAGGGGCGGCTACACCTTC
NA	TRBV6-1	NA	TRBJ1-2	CASSEASYGYTF	TGTGCCAGCAGTGAAGCCAGCTATGGCTACACCTTC
NA	TRBV19	NA	TRBJ2-4	CASSRGRGDIQYF	TGTGCCAGTAGTCGTGGCAGGGGAGACATTCAGTACTTC
NA	TRBV14	TRBD1	TRBJ1-1	CASSQGFGTGNTEAFF	TGTGCCAGCAGCCAAGGATTTGGGACAGGGAACACTGAAGCTTTCTTT
NA	TRBV14	TRBD1	TRBJ2-7	CASSQDRLREQYF	TGTGCCAGCAGTCAGGACAGGCTGCGCGAGCAGTACTTC
NA	TRBV7-2	TRBD2	TRBJ2-1	CASSSPGLAINEQFF	TGTGCCAGCAGCTCACCGGGACTAGCGATAAATGAGCAGTTCTTC
NA	TRBV6-5	TRBD1	TRBJ2-3	CASSWSGQEVTDTQYF	TGTGCCAGCAGTTGGTCGGGACAGGAGGTGACAGATACGCAGTATTTT
NA	TRBV15	NA	TRBJ1-2	CATRNRTVRGYTF	TGTGCCACCAGAAATAGGACAGTACGGGGCTACACCTTC
NA	TRBV19	NA	TRBJ1-6	CASSVGRGLNSPLHF	TGTGCCAGTAGTGTTGGAAGGGGGTTGAATTCACCCCTCCACTTT